This T cell receptor (beta chain) stems from a study of cytomegalovirus exposure and HLA in healthy donors. Study conclusions and caveats: In a later analysis, at a false discovery rate of 0.05, 15,000 to 20,000 TCR beta sequences were associated with HLA alleles. More clonal expansion characterized HLA-associated TCR beta chains than equally common others in a later analysis. The likely explanation for a cluster of highly shared sequence variants was sequencing artifact.

As concerns this clone: Antigen unknown.

PCR employed 60 Vbeta and 13 Jbeta primers. The assay was immunoSEQ multiplex PCR, and TCRdb's table has in-frame clones only and misses some. The repertoire holds 90,000 to 120,000 clones, with about 74% as singletons. J gave up 4 bases and V 1 base, and 5 bases lay outside the gene matches. From germline, CDR1 is SGHTA and CDR2 FQGNSA. The CDR3 runs 16 residues. The receptor was isolated from a middle-aged woman in good health and CMV-seropositive. Specimen: PBMCs. The genes are TRBV7-2 and TRBJ1-5; 9 nucleotides align to TRBD1. CDR3 loop: CASSLVGQGYNQPQHF. The CDR3 nucleotides are TGTGCCAGCAGCTTAGTTGGACAGGGGTATAATCAGCCCCAGCATTTT.